This entry features one TCR beta chain sequence. The specificity of this receptor is unknown. Qualities for individual bases were not recorded, and no much larger clone is one base off. The library was prepared using RT-PCR. TCRdb records NextSeq 550 as the sequencer. The raw public data were reprocessed by TCRdb itself: fastp quality trimming at Q25, MiXCR clonotype calling, in-frame beta chains only. Rows with a matching CDR3 protein are joined into one entry that keeps the most common DNA and genes. The sample table lists about 960,000 distinct CDR3 sequences, more than 15% of them with a count of one. The ten largest clones take up under 6.5% of the sample. Trimming removed 1 base from V and 4 bases from J, leaving 11 bases between the germline ends. The cysteine opens and the phenylalanine closes a CDR3 of 14 amino acids. Of all the DNA, just the CDR3 is kept, 42 bases in frame from base 1. Via the germline V gene, CDR1 is SGHRS and CDR2 YFSETQ.

The record originates from a study of patients and donors after allogeneic stem cell transplantation (dated by TCRdb to about 2020). The V and J genes are TRBV5-1 and TRBJ1-2; the D gene is possibly TRBD1, with 5 bases matching. The sequence came from a human donor who was either an allogeneic HSCT recipient or a stem cell or donor lymphocyte infusion donor (not recorded which). It is not recorded whose cells these are; they may come from a transplant donor. Sequences were obtained from blood, either unsorted or a sorted T cell fraction (not recorded which). Here the CDR3 is given as CASSLNAGSYGYTF. In nucleotide form, the sequence is TGCGCCAGCAGCTTGAACGCAGGGTCCTATGGCTACACCTTC.